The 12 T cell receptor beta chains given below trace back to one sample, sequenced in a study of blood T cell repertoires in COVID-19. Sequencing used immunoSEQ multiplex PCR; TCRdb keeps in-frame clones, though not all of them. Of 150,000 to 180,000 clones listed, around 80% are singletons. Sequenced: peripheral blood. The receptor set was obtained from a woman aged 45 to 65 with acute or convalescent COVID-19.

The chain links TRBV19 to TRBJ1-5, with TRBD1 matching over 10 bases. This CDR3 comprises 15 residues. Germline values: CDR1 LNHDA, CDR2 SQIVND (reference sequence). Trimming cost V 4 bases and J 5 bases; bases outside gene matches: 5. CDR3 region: CASSTGQGLYQPQHF. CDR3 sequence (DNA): TGTGCCAGTAGTACGGGACAGGGGTTATATCAGCCCCAGCATTTT.

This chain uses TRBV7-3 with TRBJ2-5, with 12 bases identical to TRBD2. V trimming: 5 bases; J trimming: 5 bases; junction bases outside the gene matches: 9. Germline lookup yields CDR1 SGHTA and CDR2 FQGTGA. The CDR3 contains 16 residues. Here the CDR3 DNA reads TGTGCCAGCAGCCCCACAAGGACTAGCGGGGACGAGACCCAGTACTTC. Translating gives CASSPTRTSGDETQYF.

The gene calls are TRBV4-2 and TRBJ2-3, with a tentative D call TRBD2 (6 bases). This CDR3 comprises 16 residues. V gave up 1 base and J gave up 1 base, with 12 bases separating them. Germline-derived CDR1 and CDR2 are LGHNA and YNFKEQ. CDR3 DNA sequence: TGTGCCAGCAGCCAAGGCGGGGCTGGGGGCACAGATACGCAGTATTTT. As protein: CASSQGGAGGTDTQYF.

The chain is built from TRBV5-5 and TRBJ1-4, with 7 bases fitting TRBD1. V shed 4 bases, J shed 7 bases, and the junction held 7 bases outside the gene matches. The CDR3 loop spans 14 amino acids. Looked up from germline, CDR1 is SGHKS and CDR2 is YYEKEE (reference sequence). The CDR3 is CASSAQGLVEKLFF. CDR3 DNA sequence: TGTGCCAGCAGCGCACAGGGGTTGGTTGAAAAACTGTTTTTT.

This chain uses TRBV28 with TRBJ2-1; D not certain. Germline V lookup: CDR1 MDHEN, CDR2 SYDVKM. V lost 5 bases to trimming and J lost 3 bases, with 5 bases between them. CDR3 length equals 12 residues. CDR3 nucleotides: TGTGCCAGCAGTCCCTACTACAATGAGCAGTTCTTC. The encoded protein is CASSPYYNEQFF.

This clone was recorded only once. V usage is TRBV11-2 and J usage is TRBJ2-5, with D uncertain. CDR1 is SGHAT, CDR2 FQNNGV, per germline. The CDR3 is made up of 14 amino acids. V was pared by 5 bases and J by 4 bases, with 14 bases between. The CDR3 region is CASSIMVASETQYF. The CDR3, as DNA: TGTGCCAGCAGCATTATGGTAGCCTCAGAGACCCAGTACTTC.

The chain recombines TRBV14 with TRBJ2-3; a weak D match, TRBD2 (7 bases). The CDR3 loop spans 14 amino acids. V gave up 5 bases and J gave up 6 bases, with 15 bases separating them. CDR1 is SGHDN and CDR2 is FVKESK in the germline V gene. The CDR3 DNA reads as TGTGCCAGCAGCACCTTCCGGGGGGCGGATACGCAGTATTTT. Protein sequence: CASSTFRGADTQYF.

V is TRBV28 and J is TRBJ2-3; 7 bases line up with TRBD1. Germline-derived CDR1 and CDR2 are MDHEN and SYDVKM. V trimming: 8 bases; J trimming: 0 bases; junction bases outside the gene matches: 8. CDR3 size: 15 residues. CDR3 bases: TGTGCCAGCGGGCTCCCGGGACAGAGCACAGATACGCAGTATTTT. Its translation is CASGLPGQSTDTQYF.

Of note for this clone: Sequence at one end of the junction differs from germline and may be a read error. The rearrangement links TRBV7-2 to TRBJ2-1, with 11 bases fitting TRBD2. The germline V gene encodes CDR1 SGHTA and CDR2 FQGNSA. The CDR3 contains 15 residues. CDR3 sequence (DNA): TGTGCCAGCAGCCTAGCGGGGGGTACCTACAATGAGCAGTTCTTC. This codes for CASSLAGGTYNEQFF.

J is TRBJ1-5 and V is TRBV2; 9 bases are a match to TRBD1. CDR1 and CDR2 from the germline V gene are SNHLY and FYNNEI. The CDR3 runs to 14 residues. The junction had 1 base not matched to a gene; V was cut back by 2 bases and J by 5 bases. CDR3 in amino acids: CASSENRGHQPQHF. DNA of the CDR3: TGTGCCAGCAGTGAAAACAGGGGGCATCAGCCCCAGCATTTT.

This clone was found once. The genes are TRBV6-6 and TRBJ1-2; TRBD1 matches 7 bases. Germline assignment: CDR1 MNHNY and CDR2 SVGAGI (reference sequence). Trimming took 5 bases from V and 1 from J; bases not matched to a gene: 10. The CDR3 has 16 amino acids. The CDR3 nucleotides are TGTGCCAGCAGTCTAGGCGGGACAGACGTTAACTATGGCTACACCTTC. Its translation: CASSLGGTDVNYGYTF.

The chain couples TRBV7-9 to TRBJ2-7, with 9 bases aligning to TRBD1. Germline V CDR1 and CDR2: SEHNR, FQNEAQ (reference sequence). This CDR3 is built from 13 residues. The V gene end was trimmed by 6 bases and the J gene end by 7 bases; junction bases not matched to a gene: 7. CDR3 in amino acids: CASSWDRALEQYF. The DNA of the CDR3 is TGTGCCAGCAGTTGGGACAGGGCCCTGGAGCAGTACTTC.